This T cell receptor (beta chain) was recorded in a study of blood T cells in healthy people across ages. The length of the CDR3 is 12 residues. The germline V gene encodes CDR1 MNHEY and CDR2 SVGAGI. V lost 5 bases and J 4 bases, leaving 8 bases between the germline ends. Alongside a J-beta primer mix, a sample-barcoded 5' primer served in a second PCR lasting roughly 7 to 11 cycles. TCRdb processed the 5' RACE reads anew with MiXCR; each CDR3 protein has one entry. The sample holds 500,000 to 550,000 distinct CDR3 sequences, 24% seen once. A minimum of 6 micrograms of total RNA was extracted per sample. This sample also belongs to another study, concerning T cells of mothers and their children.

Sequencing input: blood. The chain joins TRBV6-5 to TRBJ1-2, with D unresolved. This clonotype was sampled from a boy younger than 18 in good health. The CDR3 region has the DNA TGTGCCAGCAGTGGGTCGATCTATGGCTACACCTTC. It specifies CASSGSIYGYTF.